Listed below are T cell receptor beta chains from one sample, sequenced in a study of blood T cell repertoires in COVID-19. Sequencing used immunoSEQ multiplex PCR; TCRdb keeps in-frame clones, though not all of them. The table lists around 250,000 clones, 85% to 90% of them singletons. The sequenced material came from PBMCs or T cells enriched from blood (not recorded which). Receptor source: a woman in her 30s with acute COVID-19. CDR3s include the opening cysteine and the closing phenylalanine or tryptophan. The D gene is left open where the match is weak. Size values are once, few and many counts, or a class for expanded clones, and some rows have none.

D gene: TRBD2
V gene: TRBV5-4
clone size: .
J gene: TRBJ2-3
CDR3 DNA: TGTGCCAGCAGCTTGGGGGGTAGCGGGAGTTCGGATACGCAGTATTTT
CDR3 protein: CASSLGGSGSSDTQYF

D gene: TRBD1
V gene: TRBV18
clone size: .
J gene: TRBJ2-1
CDR3 DNA: TGTGCCAGCTCACTGACAGGGGTTCTAGTTTCTGGTAATGAGCAGTTCTTC
CDR3 protein: CASSLTGVLVSGNEQFF

D gene: .
V gene: TRBV28
clone size: once
J gene: TRBJ1-6
CDR3 DNA: TGTGCCACCTCGGACAGACTTAATTCACCCCTCCACTTT
CDR3 protein: CATSDRLNSPLHF

D gene: TRBD1
V gene: TRBV4-2
clone size: .
J gene: TRBJ2-7
CDR3 DNA: TGTGCCAGCAGCCAAGAGATGGACAGGGTGTTCGAGCAGTACTTC
CDR3 protein: CASSQEMDRVFEQYF

D gene: TRBD1
V gene: TRBV28
clone size: .
J gene: TRBJ2-5
CDR3 DNA: TGTGCCAGCAGTTCAGGGACAGGGAGAGAGACCCAGTACTTC
CDR3 protein: CASSSGTGRETQYF

D gene: TRBD2
V gene: TRBV5-1
clone size: .
J gene: TRBJ2-7
CDR3 DNA: TGCGCCAGCGAGTATGGCGGGGGGTTGTACGAGCAGTACTTC
CDR3 protein: CASEYGGGLYEQYF

D gene: TRBD2
V gene: TRBV27
clone size: .
J gene: TRBJ2-3
CDR3 DNA: TGTGCCAGCAGTCTAGCGGGAACTTACACAGATACGCAGTATTTT
CDR3 protein: CASSLAGTYTDTQYF

D gene: TRBD1
V gene: TRBV4-1
clone size: .
J gene: TRBJ1-1
CDR3 DNA: TGCGCCAGCAGCCAACCCAGGACAGGTTTGAACACTGAAGCTTTCTTT
CDR3 protein: CASSQPRTGLNTEAFF

D gene: TRBD1
V gene: TRBV27
clone size: .
J gene: TRBJ2-1
CDR3 DNA: TGTGCCAGCAAATTAACAGGGGAATTGGGGAATGAGCAGTTCTTC
CDR3 protein: CASKLTGELGNEQFF

D gene: .
V gene: TRBV24-1
clone size: .
J gene: TRBJ2-2
CDR3 DNA: TGTGCCACCAGTGATTTGGAGGGTTGGAACACCGGGGAGCTGTTTTTT
CDR3 protein: CATSDLEGWNTGELFF

D gene: .
V gene: TRBV19
clone size: .
J gene: TRBJ1-1
CDR3 DNA: TGTGCCAGTAGTAGAGGGAACACTGAAGCTTTCTTT
CDR3 protein: CASSRGNTEAFF

D gene: TRBD2
V gene: TRBV7-2
clone size: .
J gene: TRBJ2-7
CDR3 DNA: TGTGCCAGCGGGGCTAGCGGACCCTACGAGCAGTACTTC
CDR3 protein: CASGASGPYEQYF

D gene: .
V gene: TRBV12-3/TRBV12-4
clone size: .
J gene: TRBJ2-1
CDR3 DNA: TGTGCCAGCAACCGACAGGCCACAAATGAGCAGTTCTTC
CDR3 protein: CASNRQATNEQFF

D gene: .
V gene: TRBV10-3
clone size: .
J gene: TRBJ1-2
CDR3 DNA: TGTGCCATCAGTGACAGGGGTGGCTACACCTTC
CDR3 protein: CAISDRGGYTF

D gene: .
V gene: TRBV6-6
clone size: .
J gene: TRBJ2-3
CDR3 DNA: TGTGCCAGCAGTCGGGCTGGGGAGGATACGCAGTATTTT
CDR3 protein: CASSRAGEDTQYF

D gene: .
V gene: TRBV28
clone size: once
J gene: TRBJ1-1
CDR3 DNA: TGTGCCATCGCCAGGGGCTTGACTGAAGCTTTCTTT
CDR3 protein: CAIARGLTEAFF

D gene: .
V gene: TRBV18
clone size: .
J gene: TRBJ1-3
CDR3 DNA: TGTGCCAGCTCACACGACAACACCTCTGGAAACACCATATATTTT
CDR3 protein: CASSHDNTSGNTIYF

D gene: TRBD1
V gene: TRBV27
clone size: .
J gene: TRBJ2-1
CDR3 DNA: TGTGCCAGCAGTCCAGGGACAGGGGGCTCCTACAATGAGCAGTTCTTC
CDR3 protein: CASSPGTGGSYNEQFF

D gene: .
V gene: TRBV28
clone size: .
J gene: TRBJ2-3
CDR3 DNA: TGTGCCAGCAGAAATACAAACACAGATACGCAGTATTTT
CDR3 protein: CASRNTNTDTQYF

D gene: TRBD2
V gene: TRBV11-1
clone size: .
J gene: TRBJ2-1
CDR3 DNA: TGTGCCAGCAGCCAACTAGCGGGAGTTCGCAATGAGCAGTTCTTC
CDR3 protein: CASSQLAGVRNEQFF

D gene: TRBD1
V gene: TRBV28
clone size: once
J gene: TRBJ2-1
CDR3 DNA: TGTGCCAGCAGTTCTCCGGGACAGGAGACCTACAATGAGCAGTTCTTC
CDR3 protein: CASSSPGQETYNEQFF

D gene: TRBD2
V gene: TRBV28
clone size: few
J gene: TRBJ2-7
CDR3 DNA: TGTGCCAGCAGTTTAGCGGGAGGGATCTACGAGCAGTACTTC
CDR3 protein: CASSLAGGIYEQYF

D gene: .
V gene: TRBV28
clone size: .
J gene: TRBJ2-3
CDR3 DNA: TGTGCCAGCAGTGAGCGTCGGGAGAGCACAGATACGCAGTATTTT
CDR3 protein: CASSERRESTDTQYF

D gene: TRBD2
V gene: TRBV18
clone size: once
J gene: TRBJ2-5
CDR3 DNA: TGTGCCAGCTCACCCTATAGCGGGAGCGGGCAAGAGACCCAGTACTTC
CDR3 protein: CASSPYSGSGQETQYF

D gene: .
V gene: TRBV19
clone size: .
J gene: TRBJ2-1
CDR3 DNA: TGTGCCAGTAGTATTGGGTCGGCCGCGGGTGTGGACGAGCAGTTCTTC
CDR3 protein: CASSIGSAAGVDEQFF

D gene: TRBD2
V gene: TRBV4-1
clone size: .
J gene: TRBJ2-2
CDR3 DNA: TGCGCCAGCAGCCACGCTTACTTGACTAGCGGGGTGAACACCGGGGAGCTGTTTTTT
CDR3 protein: CASSHAYLTSGVNTGELFF

D gene: .
V gene: TRBV5-4
clone size: once
J gene: TRBJ2-1
CDR3 DNA: TGTGCCAGCAGCTTGGAAGTGGCCCACAATGAGCAGTTCTTC
CDR3 protein: CASSLEVAHNEQFF

D gene: TRBD2
V gene: TRBV19
clone size: .
J gene: TRBJ2-2
CDR3 DNA: TGTGCCAGTAGTATAACTAGCGGCCCCGGAGAGCTGTTTTTT
CDR3 protein: CASSITSGPGELFF

D gene: .
V gene: TRBV6-1
clone size: .
J gene: TRBJ2-1
CDR3 DNA: TGTGCCAGCAGTGAATTTTATGCGGGTTTGAATGAGCAGTTCTTC
CDR3 protein: CASSEFYAGLNEQFF

D gene: TRBD2
V gene: TRBV27
clone size: .
J gene: TRBJ2-3
CDR3 DNA: TGTGCCAGCGGGCGGACTAGCGATACTAGCACAGATACGCAGTATTTT
CDR3 protein: CASGRTSDTSTDTQYF